This T cell receptor beta chain derives from a study of cytomegalovirus exposure and HLA in healthy donors. On the study more broadly: From HLA-typed donors, an early data release held 70 million to 100 million unique TCRs.

This CDR3 contains 14 residues. The germline CDR1 and CDR2 sequences are SGHRS and YFSETQ. V dropped 0 bases and J dropped 1 base, with 7 bases sitting between them. Overall study findings and caveats: Researchers reportedly found TCR beta sequences accurately predicted most subjects' HLA-A and HLA-B alleles. A likely sequencing artifact accounted for one observed cluster of highly shared sequence variants.

This PCR relied on a set of 60 Vbeta primers and 13 Jbeta primers. Generated by immunoSEQ multiplex PCR, the TCRdb table keeps only in-frame clones and is missing some. The sample yields some 170,000 clones, 80% to 90% seen once. Of note for this clone: Its antigen is as yet unknown.

Sequenced input: PBMCs. The chain combines TRBV5-1 with TRBJ2-5, with D hard to call. The clonotype comes from a woman aged 18 to 35 in good health and CMV-seropositive. The CDR3 coding sequence is TGCGCCAGCAGCTTGGGGCTGATCCAAGAGACCCAGTACTTC. Amino acid sequence: CASSLGLIQETQYF.